The source of this T cell receptor (beta chain) is a study of cytomegalovirus exposure and HLA in healthy donors. The wider study: Early released data had 65 million to 100 million unique TCRs, all coming from HLA-typed donors.

The junction had 15 bases not matched to a gene; V was cut back by 4 bases and J by 0 bases. From germline, CDR1 is SGHDT and CDR2 YYEEEE. The CDR3 sequence is 19 residues long. Whole-study findings and limits: TCR beta sequences reportedly predicted most subjects' HLA-A and HLA-B alleles accurately. For most TCR beta V segments, an earlier analysis put the productive rate at about 90% or about 30% of the time.

A word on this clone: The antigen remains undetermined.

The PCR contained 60 Vbeta and 13 Jbeta primers. Clones were read by immunoSEQ multiplex PCR, and TCRdb kept only the in-frame ones, dropping some. The table records about 120,000 clones, 81% of them present only once. The TCR sequence derives from a woman under 40 in good health and CMV-seronegative. The genes are TRBV5-6 and TRBJ2-3, with TRBD1 matching 9 bases. The specimen was PBMCs. Written as DNA, the CDR3 is TGTGCCAGCAGCCCTACCTTAGCCGGGACAGGGCCTAGCACAGATACGCAGTATTTT. Protein sequence: CASSPTLAGTGPSTDTQYF.